This T cell receptor beta chain was captured by sequencing in a study of blood T cell repertoires in COVID-19. Background on the study: COVID-19 samples collected from the United States, Italy and Spain covered acute and convalescent phases. T cells, B-cell-depleted T cells, or PBMCs supplied cDNA or gDNA.

Here immunoSEQ multiplex PCR was the method, and the copy in TCRdb shows in-frame clones only, minus some. Of about 150,000 clones listed, 65% to 90% are singletons. There are 14 residues in the CDR3. Germline lookup yields CDR1 SGHRS and CDR2 YFSETQ. J gave up 3 bases and V 1 base, and 3 bases lay outside the gene matches. The rearrangement links TRBV5-1 to TRBJ2-7, with 8 positions matching TRBD1. The sample comprised peripheral blood. The sequence was obtained from a man between 65 and 85 years old with acute or convalescent COVID-19. The CDR3 bases are TGCGCCAGCAGCTTGCAGGGGGCGGTCTACGAGCAGTACTTC. Protein: CASSLQGAVYEQYF. The variable domain in full, completed from reference TRBV5-1 and TRBJ2-7, reads KAGVTQTPRYLIKTRGQQVTLSCSPISGHRSVSWYQQTPGQGLQFLFEYFSETQRNKGNFPGRFSGRQFSNSRSEMNVSTLELGDSALYLCASSLQGAVYEQYFGPGTRLTVT.